This T cell receptor beta chain stems from a study of neoadjuvant nivolumab and ipilimumab in lung cancer. CDR1 and CDR2 (germline): ENHRY, SYGVKD. With 0 bases clipped from V and 7 bases from J, the junction kept 10 bases outside the gene matches. This CDR3 has 17 amino acids. Measured with immunoSEQ multiplex PCR; TCRdb has only the in-frame clones, and not every one. The data show roughly 45,000 clones, about 89% seen once. On this clone itself: Its antigen is currently unknown.

Findings and caveats of the study: Only two of four nivolumab-treated tumors gained richness and clonality by surgery.

The TCR comes from an adult with non-small cell lung cancer. Some clones in this sample may be carry-over from other donors' samples. The sequenced sample was blood, obtained before neoadjuvant nivolumab, alone or with ipilimumab. This chain uses TRBV10-3 with TRBJ2-4; 9 nucleotides align to TRBD2. CDR3 in DNA: TGTGCCATCAGTGAGTCGCGCGCGGGAGGGAGGTCTAACATTCAGTACTTC. This encodes CAISESRAGGRSNIQYF.